This T cell receptor beta chain derives from a study of control samples from healthy donors and cancer patients. This clone has only a few counts. The repertoire was sequenced with immunoSEQ multiplex PCR; TCRdb's copy has only in-frame clones and lacks some. The sample carries roughly 88,000 clones, 91% recorded once. The source material was blood. The source of this sequence is a woman in her twenties or thirties in good health.

The CDR3 DNA reads TGTGCCAGCAGCTGGGACAGCTATGGCTACACCTTC. Protein sequence: CASSWDSYGYTF. This chain links TRBV5-5 with TRBJ1-2, with 7 bases fitting TRBD1. This CDR3 is built from 12 residues. Per the germline V gene, CDR1 is SGHKS and CDR2 is YYEKEE (reference sequence). J lost 4 bases, V lost 3 bases, and 0 bases had no gene match.